This T cell receptor beta chain comes out of a study of blood T cell repertoires in COVID-19. In the source study's methods: Amplification from reference gene primers served as the basis for estimated nucleated cell counts. The table came from immunoSEQ multiplex PCR; TCRdb's copy has only in-frame clones and leaves some out. The V and J calls and the clone size are those of that table, but D and trimming were determined from the DNA. The table has fewer than 350,000 clones, around nine tenths seen once; the top ten hold roughly 3.9%. Patients of the Seattle cohort, enrolled during active infection, were followed longitudinally. Looked up from germline, CDR1 is MNHEY and CDR2 is SMNVEV (reference sequence). Trimming took off 5 bases at V and 1 base at J, with 6 bases between the two ends. CDR3 size: 12 residues.

The rearrangement joins TRBV27 to TRBJ2-7; D gene ambiguous. Sequencing was carried out using peripheral blood. This clonotype was obtained from a woman aged 60-75 years with COVID-19, enrolled during active disease. This chain's CDR3 is CASSPNSYEQYF. The CDR3, as DNA: TGTGCCAGCAGTCCCAATTCCTACGAGCAGTACTTC.